These T cell receptor beta chains were read from a single sample in a study of blood T cell repertoires in COVID-19. Sequencing used immunoSEQ multiplex PCR; TCRdb keeps in-frame clones, though not all of them. This table has about 150,000 clones, more than 70% appearing once. Sequenced material: peripheral blood. The receptors were gathered from an elderly woman with active or convalescent COVID-19. Each CDR3 is given with its conserved first and last residue. D genes are given only for firm matches.

>TRBJ1-1|TRBV25-1|-
TGTGCCAGCAGTGAATTTGGACAACGCACTGAAGCTTTCTTT
CASSEFGQRTEAFF
>TRBJ1-5|TRBV10-2|-
TGCGCCAGCAGTGATTACAGGCCGCATCAGCCCCAGCATTTT
CASSDYRPHQPQHF
>TRBJ1-1|TRBV25-1|-
TGTGCCAGCAGTGTTGCCCTTCAGGTGGGGCACACTGAAGCTTTCTTT
CASSVALQVGHTEAFF
>TRBJ1-1|TRBV11-2|-
TGTGCCAGCAGCTTTAGTTCCACTGAAGCTTTCTTT
CASSFSSTEAFF
>TRBJ2-7|TRBV7-6|-
TGTGCCAGCAGCTTAGAATCCGGGGGAGCCTACGAGCAGTACTTC
CASSLESGGAYEQYF
>TRBJ1-2|TRBV28|-
TGTGCCAGCCAAACCGCGGGAGTCCATGGCTACACCTTC
CASQTAGVHGYTF
>TRBJ1-2|TRBV6-5|-
TGTGCCAGCACCAAGGGGCCGAGGAGCTATGGCTACACCTTC
CASTKGPRSYGYTF
>TRBJ1-2|TRBV19|-
TGTGCCAGTAGTTGGGGCAGGGCTAACTATGGCTACACCTTC
CASSWGRANYGYTF
>TRBJ1-2|TRBV7-8|-
TGTGCCAGCAGCCACGACTCGTATGGCTACACCTTC
CASSHDSYGYTF
>TRBJ2-1|TRBV28|TRBD2
TGTGCCAGCAGTTTTCCAGCGGGGGAGCAGTTCTTC
CASSFPAGEQFF